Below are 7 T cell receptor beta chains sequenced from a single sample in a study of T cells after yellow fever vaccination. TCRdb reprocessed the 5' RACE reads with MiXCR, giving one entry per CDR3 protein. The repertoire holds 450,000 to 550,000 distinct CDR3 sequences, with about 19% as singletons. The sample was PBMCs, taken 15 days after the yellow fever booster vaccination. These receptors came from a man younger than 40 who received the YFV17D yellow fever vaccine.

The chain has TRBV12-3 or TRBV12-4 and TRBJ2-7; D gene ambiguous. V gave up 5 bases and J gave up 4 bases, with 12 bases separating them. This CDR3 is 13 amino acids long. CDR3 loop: CASSLHLGYEQYF. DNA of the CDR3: TGTGCCAGCAGTCTCCACCTAGGTTACGAGCAGTACTTC.

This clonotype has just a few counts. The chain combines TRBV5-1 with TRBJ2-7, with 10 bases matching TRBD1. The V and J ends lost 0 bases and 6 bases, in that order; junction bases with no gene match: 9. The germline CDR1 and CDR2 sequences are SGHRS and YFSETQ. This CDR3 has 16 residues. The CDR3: CASSLGGIGTGAEQYF. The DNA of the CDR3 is TGCGCCAGCAGCTTGGGGGGAATCGGGACAGGGGCCGAGCAGTACTTC.

The CDR3 DNA is TGTGCCAGCAGTGAATTAGGGTTCCAAGAGACCCAGTACTTC. Translation gives CASSELGFQETQYF. The genes are TRBV25-1 and TRBJ2-5; D is uncertain. V was pared by 1 base and J by 1 base, with 7 bases between. The CDR3 runs to 14 residues. Germline V gene lookup returns CDR1 MGHDK and CDR2 SYGVNS.

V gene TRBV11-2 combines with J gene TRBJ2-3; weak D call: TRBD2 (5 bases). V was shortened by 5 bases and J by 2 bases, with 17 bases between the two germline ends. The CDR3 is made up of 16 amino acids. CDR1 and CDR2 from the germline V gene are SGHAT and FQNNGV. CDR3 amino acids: CASSLRTSAPTDTQYF. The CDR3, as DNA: TGTGCCAGCAGCCTAAGGACTTCAGCCCCCACAGATACGCAGTATTTT. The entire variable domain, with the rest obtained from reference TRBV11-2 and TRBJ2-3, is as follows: EAGVAQSPRYKIIEKRQSVAFWCNPISGHATLYWYQQILGQGPKLLIQFQNNGVVDDSQLPKDRFSAERLKGVDSTLKIQPAKLEDSAVYLCASSLRTSAPTDTQYFGPGTRLTVL.

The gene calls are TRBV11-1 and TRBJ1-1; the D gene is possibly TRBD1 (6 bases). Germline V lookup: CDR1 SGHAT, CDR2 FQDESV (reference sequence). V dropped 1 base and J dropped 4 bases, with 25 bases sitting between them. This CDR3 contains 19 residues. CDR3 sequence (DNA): TGTGCCAGCAGCTTAGGATCCGGTGAGGGGGAGGGTCGCGGCACTGAAGCTTTCTTT. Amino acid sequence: CASSLGSGEGEGRGTEAFF.

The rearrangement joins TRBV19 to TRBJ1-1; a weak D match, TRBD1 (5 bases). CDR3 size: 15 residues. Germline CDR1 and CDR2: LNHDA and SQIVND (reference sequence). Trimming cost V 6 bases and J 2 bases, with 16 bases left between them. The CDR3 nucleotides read TGTGCCAGTAGCCCAACGGGACGGGTAAACACTGAAGCTTTCTTT. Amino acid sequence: CASSPTGRVNTEAFF.

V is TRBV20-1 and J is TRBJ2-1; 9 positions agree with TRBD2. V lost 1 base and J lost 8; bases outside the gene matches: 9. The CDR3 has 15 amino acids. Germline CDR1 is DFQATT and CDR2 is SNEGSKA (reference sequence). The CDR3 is CSARVAGGRGHEQFF. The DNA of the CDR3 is TGCAGTGCTAGAGTGGCTGGCGGGAGGGGTCATGAGCAGTTCTTC.